Below are 14 T cell receptor beta chains sequenced from a single sample in a study of T-cell memory formation after mild COVID-19. Via MiXCR, TCRdb re-called the 5' RACE reads, giving one row per CDR3 protein. Among some 410,000 distinct CDR3 sequences, around 22% were seen once, and the ten largest hold about an eighth. The sample consisted of PBMCs or a T cell subset sorted from them (not recorded which). These TCRs come from an adult woman who had mild COVID-19 (a few samples of this study predate the infection). Cell type and time point are not known.

This clonotype was found a few times. J is TRBJ1-2 and V is TRBV5-4; 12 bases map to TRBD1. Germline CDR1 is SGHNT and CDR2 is YYREEE (reference sequence). The length of the CDR3 is 17 residues. V lost 3 bases and J lost 4; bases outside the gene matches: 10. In DNA form, the CDR3 reads TGTGCCAGCAGCTCGGGACAGGGGGCGGTGGTTGGCTATGGCTACACCTTC. It encodes CASSSGQGAVVGYGYTF.

The chain employs TRBV2 and TRBJ2-7, with D tentatively TRBD2 (6 bases). The length of the CDR3 is 15 residues. In germline, CDR1 is SNHLY, CDR2 FYNNEI. The germline V and J ends were trimmed by 2 bases and 7 bases, with 18 bases remaining between them. CDR3 protein: CASSEWDSGALEQYF. In nucleotides, the CDR3 is TGTGCCAGCAGTGAATGGGATAGCGGCGCTTTAGAGCAGTACTTC.

The table lists this clonotype with a few counts. The chain has TRBV6-1 and TRBJ1-2; no clear D gene. V dropped 2 bases and J dropped 7 bases, with 14 bases sitting between them. CDR1 is MNHNS, CDR2 SASEGT, per germline. The CDR3 covers 14 residues. The CDR3: CASSEIGHRGGYTF. The CDR3, as DNA: TGTGCCAGCAGTGAAATCGGCCATAGAGGTGGCTACACCTTC.

This rearrangement joins TRBV27 to TRBJ2-3, with TRBD2 identical over 7 bases. The CDR3 runs 16 residues. V shed 5 bases, J shed 0 bases, and the junction held 8 bases outside the gene matches. Germline-derived CDR1 and CDR2 are MNHEY and SMNVEV (reference sequence). CDR3 sequence reads: CASSPPGGSSTDTQYF. Here the CDR3 DNA reads TGTGCCAGCAGTCCGCCCGGGGGGTCTAGCACAGATACGCAGTATTTT.

This clonotype was detected many times. The gene calls are TRBV7-2 and TRBJ2-7, with D possibly being TRBD2 (5 bases). CDR1 and CDR2 from the germline V gene are SGHTA and FQGNSA. Trimming shortened V by 5 bases and J by 0 bases, and 11 bases separated the two germline ends. This CDR3 has 14 residues. The CDR3 reads CASSRGLSSYEQYF. As DNA, the CDR3 is TGTGCCAGCAGCCGCGGACTGAGCTCCTACGAGCAGTACTTC.

A remark on this clonotype: The junction shows a germline mismatch at one end, possibly a read error. The V gene is TRBV5-1, the J gene TRBJ1-1; the match to TRBD1 covers 11 bases. Germline V gene lookup returns CDR1 SGHRS and CDR2 YFSETQ. There are 12 residues in the CDR3. CDR3 sequence: CASSPGQGEGFF. CDR3 nucleotides: TGCGCCAGCAGCCCGGGACAGGGGGAAGGTTTCTTT.

This clonotype was counted between two and nine times. The rearrangement links TRBV7-9 to TRBJ1-1; no reliable D call. The CDR3 contains 14 residues. The V end was cut by 2 bases, the J end by 0 bases, with 7 bases between. Germline assignment: CDR1 SEHNR and CDR2 FQNEAQ (reference sequence). CDR3 loop: CASSLKQVNTEAFF. CDR3 DNA: TGTGCCAGCAGCTTAAAACAAGTGAACACTGAAGCTTTCTTT.

The chain has TRBV19 and TRBJ2-7; D might be TRBD2 (5 bases). CDR3 length equals 16 residues. Trimming removed 5 bases from V and 5 bases from J, with 22 bases in between. Per the germline V gene, CDR1 is LNHDA and CDR2 is SQIVND (reference sequence). The CDR3 nucleotides read TGTGCCAGTAGTCCTTCATGGACTTCGGCCGACGACGAGCAGTACTTC. Translated, it gives CASSPSWTSADDEQYF.

This clonotype was detected only a few times. The chain recombines TRBV29-1 with TRBJ2-5; D possibly corresponds to TRBD2 (6 bases). The germline CDR1 and CDR2 sequences are SQVTM and ANQGSEA. The germline V and J ends were trimmed by 4 bases and 5 bases, with 26 bases remaining between them. The CDR3 has 17 residues. The chain's CDR3 is CSVVQPWSGPQGETQYF. The CDR3 region has the DNA TGCAGCGTTGTCCAACCCTGGAGCGGGCCCCAGGGTGAGACCCAGTACTTC.

The rearrangement uses TRBV12-3 or TRBV12-4 and TRBJ2-5; TRBD2 matches 7 bases. V was clipped by 1 base and J by 1 base; unmatched bases: 9. The CDR3 extends over 17 amino acids. The CDR3 reads CASSLVVSSGTQETQYF. CDR3 nucleotides: TGTGCCAGCAGTTTAGTCGTGTCTAGCGGAACCCAAGAGACCCAGTACTTC.

This clonotype was observed a handful of times. V and J are TRBV12-3 or TRBV12-4 and TRBJ1-5, with 8 bases that match TRBD1. The CDR3 has 14 residues. V shed 7 bases, J shed 6 bases, and the junction held 8 bases outside the gene matches. The CDR3 nucleotides read TGTGCCAGCACCAAGGACAGGGTGTCTCAGCCCCAGCATTTT. Amino acids: CASTKDRVSQPQHF.

The chain joins TRBV5-5 to TRBJ2-7; D remains ambiguous. The CDR3 runs 13 residues. V was cut by 3 bases and J by 4 bases, with 11 bases left in between. The germline V gene encodes CDR1 SGHKS and CDR2 YYEKEE (reference sequence). The CDR3 is CASSSALRYEQYF. CDR3 in DNA: TGTGCCAGCAGCTCTGCCCTCCGTTACGAGCAGTACTTC.

This chain uses TRBV7-2 with TRBJ2-3; 12 nucleotides agree with TRBD2. Trimming cost V 3 bases and J 6 bases; bases outside gene matches: 4. Looked up from germline, CDR1 is SGHTA and CDR2 is FQGNSA. This CDR3 contains 15 residues. The CDR3 protein is CASSFWTSGTDTQYF. CDR3 nucleotide sequence: TGTGCCAGCAGCTTTTGGACTAGCGGGACTGATACGCAGTATTTT.

The genes are TRBV9 and TRBJ2-1; TRBD2 might be the D (7 bases). CDR1 and CDR2 (germline): SGDLS, YYNGEE. The V end lost 0 bases, the J end lost 6 bases, and 22 bases lay between the germline ends. CDR3 length: 18 residues. Here the CDR3 reads CASSVGPYGTRGGNEQFF. As DNA, the CDR3 is TGTGCCAGCAGCGTAGGGCCTTATGGCACGAGGGGGGGCAATGAGCAGTTCTTC.